These T cell receptor beta chains were read from a single sample in a study of blood T cells in healthy people across ages. TCRdb reprocessed the 5' RACE reads via MiXCR and lists one record per CDR3 protein. This sample has 910,000 or so distinct CDR3 sequences, with 51% found just once. The material sequenced was blood. All receptors derive from a woman aged 55-70 years in good health. The CDR3 runs from the conserved cysteine through the conserved F or W. The order of the fields is D gene, V gene, J gene, clone size, CDR3 protein, CDR3 DNA. D genes are given only for firm matches. Some rows mark clone size as missing; the rest say once, few, many or name a class of expanded clone.

>TRBD2|TRBV4-2|TRBJ2-7|few
CASSPNQGLAKAYEQYF
TGTGCCAGCAGCCCAAACCAAGGACTAGCGAAAGCCTACGAGCAGTACTTC
>TRBD2|TRBV7-2|TRBJ2-1|few
CASRLAGNNEQFF
TGTGCCAGTCGACTAGCGGGAAACAATGAGCAGTTCTTC
>.|TRBV5-5|TRBJ2-7|.
CASSLRDHEQYF
TGTGCCAGCAGTCTAAGGGATCACGAGCAGTACTTC
>.|TRBV29-1|TRBJ2-1|few
CSVGEDSHEQFF
TGCAGCGTTGGAGAGGATAGCCATGAGCAGTTCTTC
>.|TRBV7-2|TRBJ2-7|many
CASSSQGPGTYEQYF
TGTGCCAGCAGCTCTCAGGGCCCCGGGACCTACGAGCAGTACTTC
>.|TRBV4-2|TRBJ2-3|few
CASSQDGPGDTDTQYF
TGTGCCAGCAGCCAAGATGGTCCAGGGGACACAGATACGCAGTATTTT
>TRBD2|TRBV29-1|TRBJ2-3|many
CSALTSGISDTQYF
TGCAGCGCCCTGACTAGCGGGATTTCAGATACGCAGTATTTT
>.|TRBV7-9|TRBJ2-4|few
CASSSKMGTQTKNIQYF
TGTGCCAGCAGCTCTAAGATGGGAACACAAACTAAAAACATTCAGTACTTC
>.|TRBV30|TRBJ2-4|.
CAWRVGGDIQYF
TGTGCCTGGAGGGTAGGTGGGGACATTCAGTACTTC
>.|TRBV28|TRBJ2-5|few
CASKTEGTLSFQYF
TGTGCCAGCAAAACGGAGGGAACCCTCTCTTTCCAGTACTTC
>.|TRBV20-1|TRBJ2-7|many
CSARASSYEQYF
TGCAGTGCTAGAGCCTCCTCCTACGAGCAGTACTTC
>.|TRBV15|TRBJ1-5|.
CATSRGISNQPQHF
TGTGCCACCAGCAGAGGGATTAGCAATCAGCCCCAGCATTTT
>.|TRBV7-9|TRBJ2-3|.
CASSLRSGKVADTQYF
TGTGCCAGCAGCTTAAGGTCGGGGAAGGTCGCAGATACGCAGTATTTT
>TRBD1|TRBV10-3|TRBJ2-7|.
CAISSGTGSYEQYF
TGTGCCATCAGTTCCGGGACAGGGTCCTACGAGCAGTACTTC
>.|TRBV10-3|TRBJ2-7|.
CATGQETLYF
TGTGCCACTGGTCAGGAGACCCTGTACTTC
>TRBD1|TRBV7-9|TRBJ2-3|few
CASSWTGATDTQYF
TGTGCCAGCAGCTGGACAGGGGCCACAGATACGCAGTATTTT
>.|TRBV3-1|TRBJ2-1|many
CASSQGRYNEQFF
TGTGCCAGCAGCCAAGGACGATACAATGAGCAGTTCTTC
>TRBD1|TRBV7-6|TRBJ1-2|.
CASSLRGGPTTDRAPIDGYTF
TGTGCCAGCAGCTTAAGAGGGGGTCCGACCACCGACAGGGCCCCTATAGATGGCTACACCTTC
>.|TRBV27|TRBJ2-7|few
CASRRGGGAAYEQYF
TGTGCCAGCAGACGAGGGGGAGGGGCAGCCTACGAGCAGTACTTC
>.|TRBV12-3/TRBV12-4|TRBJ2-7|.
CASSNLGGPISYEQYF
TGTGCCAGCAGCAACCTCGGGGGACCAATATCCTACGAGCAGTACTTC
>.|TRBV20-1|TRBJ1-2|.
CSARDVLGRVNYGYTF
TGCAGTGCTAGAGATGTGTTAGGGCGGGTTAACTATGGCTACACCTTC
>.|TRBV4-1|TRBJ1-2|few
CASSHDRLYGYTF
TGCGCCAGCAGCCATGACAGACTCTATGGCTACACCTTC
>.|TRBV3-1|TRBJ2-7|.
CASSQGFAHEQYF
TGTGCCAGCAGCCAAGGGTTCGCTCACGAGCAGTACTTC
>.|TRBV18|TRBJ2-3|many
CASSPSGTDTQYF
TGTGCCAGCTCACCCTCCGGCACAGATACGCAGTATTTT
>.|TRBV7-2|TRBJ2-1|.
CASSLALRNEQFF
TGTGCCAGCAGCTTAGCGCTGCGAAATGAGCAGTTCTTC
>TRBD2|TRBV7-2|TRBJ2-7|many
CASSLVPGGKYEQYF
TGTGCCAGCAGCTTAGTCCCGGGAGGGAAGTACGAGCAGTACTTC
>.|TRBV5-1|TRBJ2-1|.
CASSLGGLAFNEQFF
TGCGCCAGCAGCTTGGGGGGACTGGCGTTTAATGAGCAGTTCTTC
>.|TRBV9|TRBJ1-1|.
CASSATVNTEAFF
TGTGCCAGCAGCGCGACAGTGAACACTGAAGCTTTCTTT
>.|TRBV2|TRBJ2-1|.
CASSVDLDSSYNEQFF
TGTGCCAGCAGTGTCGACTTGGACTCCTCCTACAATGAGCAGTTCTTC
>.|TRBV5-1|TRBJ2-5|.
CASSLNLGLRETQYF
TGCGCCAGCAGCTTGAACCTTGGGTTGCGGGAGACCCAGTACTTC
>.|TRBV30|TRBJ2-3|once
CAWSRTASDTQYF
TGTGCCTGGAGTCGGACAGCGTCCGATACGCAGTATTTT
>.|TRBV29-1|TRBJ2-3|few
CSSDPAQGTDTQYF
TGCAGCTCCGATCCTGCGCAGGGTACAGATACGCAGTATTTT
>.|TRBV7-2|TRBJ1-2|few
CASSLGSGGGYTF
TGTGCCAGCAGCCTAGGTTCGGGGGGCGGCTACACCTTC
>.|TRBV5-6|TRBJ2-1|.
CASSSYRNEQFF
TGTGCCAGCAGCTCATACCGCAATGAGCAGTTCTTC
>TRBD1|TRBV5-1|TRBJ2-5|.
CASSVTGGYQETQYF
TGCGCCAGCAGCGTGACAGGGGGATACCAAGAGACCCAGTACTTC
>TRBD2|TRBV9|TRBJ2-5|few
CASSGSGTITSETQYF
TGTGCCAGCAGCGGGTCCGGGACTATAACCTCGGAGACCCAGTACTTC
>.|TRBV28|TRBJ2-3|.
CASSLNVYTQYF
TGTGCCAGCAGTTTAAATGTGTATACGCAGTATTTT
>TRBD2|TRBV2|TRBJ2-7|.
CASIGTSTYNEQYF
TGTGCCAGCATCGGGACTAGTACCTACAATGAGCAGTACTTC
>TRBD1|TRBV30|TRBJ2-3|.
CAWGTGTAFLYTQYF
TGTGCCTGGGGTACCGGGACAGCCTTCCTCTATACGCAGTATTTT
>.|TRBV20-1|TRBJ2-5|.
CSGCNVQETQYF
TGCAGTGGGTGCAACGTGCAAGAGACCCAGTACTTC
>TRBD2|TRBV11-3|TRBJ2-1|.
CASSLEASGSGQFF
TGTGCCAGCAGCTTAGAGGCTAGCGGTTCGGGGCAGTTCTTC
>TRBD1|TRBV6-2/TRBV6-3|TRBJ2-1|.
CASAPTGVNEQFF
TGTGCCAGCGCCCCGACAGGGGTAAATGAGCAGTTCTTC